Each of the 26 T cell receptor beta chains below was sequenced from the same sample in a study of blood T cells in healthy people across ages. A J-beta primer mix and a sample-barcoded 5' primer were used in a second PCR of about 7 to 12 cycles. TCRdb processed the 5' RACE reads anew with MiXCR; each CDR3 protein has one entry. The sample has around 700,000 distinct CDR3 sequences, approximately 25% seen once. In addition, the sample was reused for a study of T cells of mothers and their children.

Source material: blood. Receptors were obtained from a boy aged 5-17 years in good health.

This clonotype was counted only a few times. The rearrangement uses TRBV7-2 and TRBJ2-1; no clear D gene. CDR3 length: 17 residues. The ends were cut back, 6 bases at V and 2 bases at J, with 20 bases in the middle. Germline CDR1 is SGHTA and CDR2 is FQGNSA. CDR3 region: CASSNRKGGATYNEQFF. CDR3 bases: TGTGCCAGCAGTAATAGAAAGGGCGGAGCTACCTACAATGAGCAGTTCTTC.

In its sample, this clonotype was seen a few times. Sequence at one end of the junction differs from germline and may be a read error. The chain carries TRBV2 and TRBJ1-1; no firm D call. Germline CDR1 is SNHLY and CDR2 is FYNNEI. There are 16 residues in the CDR3. In nucleotides, the CDR3 is TGTGCCAGCAGTGCGGGTACCCCAATTTCGAACACTGGAGCTTTCTTT. Translated, it gives CASSAGTPISNTGAFF. Looking up the rest from reference TRBV2 and TRBJ1-1 gives the full variable domain: EPEVTQTPSHQVTQMGQEVILRCVPISNHLYFYWYRQILGQKVEFLVSFYNNEISEKSEIFDDQFSVERPDGSNFTLKIRSTKLEDSAMYFCASSAGTPISNTGAFFGQGTRLTVV.

The CDR3 reads CASSLGPQLGYQETQYF. As DNA, the CDR3 is TGTGCCAGCAGCTTGGGACCACAGTTAGGGTACCAAGAGACCCAGTACTTC. The rearrangement uses TRBV5-6 and TRBJ2-5; no definite D call. Trimming stripped 0 bases from V and 0 bases from J, with 15 bases between. Germline values: CDR1 SGHDT, CDR2 YYEEEE. The CDR3 runs 17 residues.

This clonotype has more than one count but fewer than ten. The chain is built from TRBV4-3 and TRBJ1-2; D unclear. The CDR3 is 16 amino acids. Germline assignment: CDR1 LGHNA and CDR2 YSLEER. Trimming shortened V by 0 bases and J by 4 bases, and 15 bases separated the two germline ends. As DNA, the CDR3 is TGCGCCAGCAGCCAAGAGTGGGGAGCTTCCTTCTATGGCTACACCTTC. This codes for CASSQEWGASFYGYTF.

This clonotype was seen a handful of times. The rearrangement links TRBV4-1 to TRBJ2-1; D assignment may be TRBD1 or TRBD2 (5 bases each). The CDR3 sequence is 17 residues long. Germline CDR1 reads MGHRA; CDR2 reads YSYEKL. V was trimmed by 0 bases and J by 3 bases, leaving 15 bases between them. CDR3 DNA sequence: TGCGCCAGCAGCCAAGATGGGGGAGCCTTAATCTACAATGAGCAGTTCTTC. Its protein is CASSQDGGALIYNEQFF.

This clonotype was detected ten times or more. The rearrangement links TRBV5-1 to TRBJ2-5; 7 bases align to TRBD1. J lost 5 bases, V lost 0 bases, and 7 bases had no gene match. This CDR3 comprises 15 residues. Germline values: CDR1 SGHRS, CDR2 YFSETQ. CDR3 protein: CASSLATGSGETQYF. The CDR3 DNA follows: TGCGCCAGCAGCTTGGCGACAGGGTCGGGGGAGACCCAGTACTTC.

V is TRBV20-1 and J is TRBJ1-2; maybe TRBD1 (5 bases). CDR1 is DFQATT, CDR2 SNEGSKA, per germline (reference sequence). V was trimmed by 5 bases and J by 8 bases, leaving 21 bases between them. There are 14 residues in the CDR3. The CDR3 DNA reads TGCAGTGCTCCACTGACAGCAGTCCTGAGAGGCTACACCTTC. It translates to CSAPLTAVLRGYTF.

This clonotype came up a few times. V gene TRBV12-3 or TRBV12-4 combines with J gene TRBJ1-2; D possibly corresponds to TRBD1 (6 bases). The CDR3 has 16 residues. V lost 6 bases, J lost 1 base, and 18 bases lay in between. In nucleotides, the CDR3 is TGTGCCAGCAGCTCCCCCCCGGGACAAGTTAACTATGGCTACACCTTC. Translation: CASSSPPGQVNYGYTF.

This clonotype was observed a few times. V and J are TRBV29-1 and TRBJ2-7; perhaps D is TRBD1 or TRBD2 (5 bases each). The CDR3 has 13 residues. Trimming removed 0 bases from V and 4 bases from J, with 10 bases in between. Germline V lookup: CDR1 SQVTM, CDR2 ANQGSEA. The CDR3 bases are TGCAGCGTTGAAGATGGTGGGGGTTACGAGCAGTACTTC. Translation: CSVEDGGGYEQYF.

This clonotype was observed many times. This chain joins TRBV7-2 and TRBJ1-2, with D perhaps matching TRBD1 (5 bases). Germline V lookup: CDR1 SGHTA, CDR2 FQGNSA. V lost 8 bases and J 5 bases, leaving 21 bases between the germline ends. The length of the CDR3 is 15 residues. The CDR3 DNA reads TGTGCCAGCGCACCCCCCCTGACAGAGCTTTATGGCTACACCTTC. Translation: CASAPPLTELYGYTF.

This chain uses TRBV12-3 or TRBV12-4 with TRBJ2-5; possibly TRBD1 for D (5 bases). V lost 3 bases and J 2 bases, leaving 22 bases between the germline ends. The CDR3 covers 18 residues. The CDR3 sequence is CASSFLADPRVVQETQYF. In DNA form, the CDR3 reads TGTGCCAGCAGTTTTTTGGCGGACCCCAGGGTTGTTCAAGAGACCCAGTACTTC.

J is TRBJ2-7 and V is TRBV28; 8 positions match TRBD1. The germline V gene encodes CDR1 MDHEN and CDR2 SYDVKM. The CDR3 has 13 amino acids. V lost 3 bases and J lost 4; bases outside the gene matches: 2. This chain's CDR3 is CASSFHRGYEQYF. Written as DNA, the CDR3 is TGTGCCAGCAGTTTCCACAGGGGGTACGAGCAGTACTTC.

This chain connects TRBV6-1 to TRBJ1-2, with TRBD1 matching over 7 bases. Unmatched junction bases numbered 22, after V lost 9 bases and J lost 0 bases. Germline V gene lookup returns CDR1 MNHNS and CDR2 SASEGT. This CDR3 is 19 amino acids long. CDR3 loop: CARVAGPPGQIPPNYGYTF. The CDR3 DNA follows: TGTGCCAGAGTAGCAGGCCCACCGGGACAGATTCCCCCTAACTATGGCTACACCTTC.

V gene TRBV14 combines with J gene TRBJ2-5; 11 bases fit TRBD2. The DNA end is more similar to TRBJ2-7, so the J call may be wrong. Germline loops: CDR1 SGHDN, CDR2 FVKESK. This CDR3 contains 16 residues. The CDR3 is CASSQAPGLAVYEQYF. The CDR3 DNA reads as TGTGCCAGCAGCCAAGCCCCGGGACTAGCGGTCTACGAGCAGTACTTC.

This clonotype was observed a few times. The chain couples TRBV9 to TRBJ2-1; TRBD2 matches 10 bases. V shed 4 bases, J shed 10 bases, and the junction held 5 bases outside the gene matches. Germline CDR1 SGDLS, CDR2 YYNGEE. This CDR3 has 13 residues. In DNA, the CDR3 is TGTGCCAGCAGCCCAGCGGGGGGGCGAGAGCAGTTCTTC. Its translation is CASSPAGGREQFF.

V usage is TRBV7-2 and J usage is TRBJ2-7; D unclear. The CDR3 runs to 14 residues. In germline, CDR1 is SGHTA, CDR2 FQGNSA. Trimming cost V 2 bases and J 5 bases, with 13 bases left between them. The CDR3 DNA reads TGTGCCAGCAGCTTAACTTCCAAGTTCCACGAGCAGTACTTC. Protein product: CASSLTSKFHEQYF.

The table lists this clonotype with a few counts. The chain carries TRBV7-2 and TRBJ2-5; possibly TRBD2 for D (6 bases). With the DNA end fitting TRBJ2-1 better, the J assignment may be wrong. Germline V gene data show CDR1 as SGHTA and CDR2 as FQGNSA. The CDR3 sequence is 15 residues long. In nucleotides, the CDR3 is TGTGCCAGCAGCTTAGACGGGGGACCATTCAATGAGCAGTTCTTC. Protein product: CASSLDGGPFNEQFF.

The chain recombines TRBV3-1 with TRBJ2-3, with 8 positions matching TRBD2. Germline V gene sequence: CDR1 LGHDT, CDR2 YNNKEL (reference sequence). The CDR3 contains 15 residues. V shed 3 bases, J shed 2 bases, and the junction held 4 bases outside the gene matches. The CDR3 nucleotides are TGTGCCAGCAGCCAGGCTAGCGGGTACACAGATACGCAGTATTTT. It specifies CASSQASGYTDTQYF.

The genes are TRBV12-3 or TRBV12-4 and TRBJ2-5; possibly TRBD1 or TRBD2 for D (5 bases each). V was clipped by 5 bases and J by 3 bases, with 16 bases between them. The CDR3 contains 15 residues. CDR3 DNA: TGTGCCAGCAGTCCACCCGGGACGGGTAAAGAGACCCAGTACTTC. This encodes CASSPPGTGKETQYF.

This clonotype has only a few counts. The CDR3 DNA follows: TGCGCCAGCAGCCAGGGGGCGGCCTCTGGAAACACCATATATTTT. It is translated as CASSQGAASGNTIYF. The V call is TRBV5-1, the J call TRBJ1-3; 8 bases are shared with TRBD1. Per germline, CDR1 SGHRS and CDR2 YFSETQ. V trimming: 4 bases; J trimming: 0 bases; junction bases outside the gene matches: 3. The CDR3 is 15 residues long.

The rearrangement links TRBV5-1 to TRBJ2-6; possible D gene TRBD2, 5 bases. The CDR3 covers 16 residues. V was clipped by 1 base and J by 6 bases, with 14 bases between them. The germline V gene encodes CDR1 SGHRS and CDR2 YFSETQ. The CDR3 DNA sequence: TGCGCCAGCAGCTTGACTAGTCTCGTTGAGGCCAACGTCCTGACTTTC. Amino acid sequence: CASSLTSLVEANVLTF.

This chain links TRBV13 with TRBJ2-5, with D possibly matching TRBD2 (5 bases). V lost 7 bases to trimming and J lost 7 bases, with 16 bases between them. The CDR3 covers 13 residues. Germline CDR1 PRHDT, CDR2 FYEKMQ (reference sequence). The CDR3 spells CASTIRVEGTQYF. The CDR3 nucleotides read TGTGCCAGCACCATAAGGGTTGAGGGGACCCAGTACTTC.

This clonotype was recorded once. The CDR3 bases are TGTGCCAGCAGCTTAGGGACAGGGCTGGGGTCCCAGTACTTC. Translation gives CASSLGTGLGSQYF. The genes are TRBV7-8 and TRBJ2-5; 8 bases are a match to TRBD1. With V trimmed by 1 base and J by 9 bases, 7 bases remained unmatched. Per germline, CDR1 SGHVS and CDR2 FQNEAQ. CDR3 length: 14 residues.

The CDR3 DNA follows: TGTGCCAGCAGTCCTGACGGACTAGCGGGCAATGAGCAGTTCTTC. Its protein product is CASSPDGLAGNEQFF. The genes are TRBV6-6 and TRBJ2-7; 11 bases agree with TRBD2. The J call may be mistaken, given a closer DNA end match to TRBJ2-1. CDR1 is MNHNY and CDR2 is SVGAGI in the germline V gene (reference sequence). CDR3 length: 15 residues.

This clonotype was recorded a few times. V usage is TRBV29-1 and J usage is TRBJ2-2; tentative D call: TRBD1 (5 bases). Germline CDR1 is SQVTM and CDR2 is ANQGSEA. CDR3 length: 16 amino acids. Trimming removed 3 bases from V and 0 bases from J, with 14 bases in between. CDR3 sequence: CSVEIPRTTNTGELFF. For the CDR3, the DNA is TGCAGCGTTGAGATCCCTAGGACAACGAACACCGGGGAGCTGTTTTTT.

V usage is TRBV9 and J usage is TRBJ2-7; TRBD1 matches 9 bases. The V gene end was trimmed by 4 bases and the J gene end by 4 bases; junction bases not matched to a gene: 9. The CDR3 has 15 amino acids. CDR1 and CDR2 from the germline V gene are SGDLS and YYNGEE. The CDR3 DNA sequence: TGTGCCAGCAGCCCTCGACAGGGGGGCGGTTACGAGCAGTACTTC. Protein: CASSPRQGGGYEQYF. Full variable domain (rest looked up from reference TRBV9 and TRBJ2-7): DSGVTQTPKHLITATGQRVTLRCSPRSGDLSVYWYQQSLDQGLQFLIQYYNGEERAKGNILERFSAQQFPDLHSELNLSSLELGDSALYFCASSPRQGGGYEQYFGPGTRLTVT.